This note documents a single T cell receptor (beta chain) sequence. The antigen is unknown. Germline V gene sequence: CDR1 SQVTM, CDR2 ANQGSEA. After removal of 3 bases from V and 3 bases from J, the junction contained 7 bases not matched to a gene. The CDR3 extends over 14 amino acids. Clones were read by immunoSEQ multiplex PCR, and TCRdb kept only the in-frame ones, dropping some. The table shows 180,000 or so clones, with more than 75% occurring only once. These data belong to a study of T cell responses to AZD1222 COVID-19 vaccine. Study observations and caveats: Repertoire sampling happened only post peak T cell response. Most donors were white British and more were female, and clonal diversity was possibly underestimated. Mapped onto spike, vaccine-associated CD4 TCRs spanned it and were dominant at 160-218 and 743-854.

The sequencing here drew on peripheral blood, taken 28 days after the second AZD1222 dose. The receptor comes from an adult who received the AZD1222 COVID-19 vaccine. This chain joins TRBV29-1 and TRBJ2-7, with 8 bases lining up with TRBD1. The CDR3 DNA is TGCAGCGTTGAGTCGACAGGGGCTATCTACGAGCAGTACTTC. Translated, it gives CSVESTGAIYEQYF.